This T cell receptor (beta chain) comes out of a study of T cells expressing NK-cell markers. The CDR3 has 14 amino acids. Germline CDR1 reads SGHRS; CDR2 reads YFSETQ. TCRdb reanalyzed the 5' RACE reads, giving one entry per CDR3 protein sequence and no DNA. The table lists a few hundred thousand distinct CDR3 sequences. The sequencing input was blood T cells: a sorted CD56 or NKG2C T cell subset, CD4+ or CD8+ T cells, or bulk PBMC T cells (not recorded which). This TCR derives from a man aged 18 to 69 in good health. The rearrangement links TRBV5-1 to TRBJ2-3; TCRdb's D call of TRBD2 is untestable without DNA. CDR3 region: CASSLESGGLPQYF.